Following are 31 T cell receptor beta chains from one sample sequenced in a study of regulatory T cells in long-lasting Graves disease. Construction of TCR beta libraries relied on iRepertoire HTBI primers and on Arm-PCR targeting CDR3 regions. TCRdb reprocessed the multiplex PCR reads via MiXCR and lists one record per CDR3 protein. Here the sample spans around 360,000 distinct CDR3 sequences, around 15% being singletons. Stated time point: newly diagnosed GD, antithyroid drugs for less than 3 months. RNA extracted from PBMCs served as the sequencing template. The same data also went into a second study, on T cells in Graves' hyperthyroidism and ophthalmopathy.

Source: peripheral blood mononuclear cells (PBMCs), taken at new diagnosis, from a patient treated with antithyroid drugs. These receptors originate from a woman in her late teens or twenties with Graves disease.

At least ten counts were recorded for this clonotype. The J gene is TRBJ2-7, the V gene TRBV20-1, with D perhaps matching TRBD1 or TRBD2 (6 bases each). V lost 8 bases to trimming and J lost 2 bases, with 13 bases between them. The CDR3 is 12 amino acids. The germline gives CDR1 DFQATT, CDR2 SNEGSKA (reference sequence). The CDR3 here is CSPLAGAYEQYF. CDR3 coding DNA: TGCAGTCCACTAGCAGGGGCCTACGAGCAGTACTTC.

A few counts support this clonotype. The chain employs TRBV29-1 and TRBJ1-3, with TRBD1 identical over 7 bases. The V segment lost 0 bases and the J segment 3 bases; nucleotides outside the gene matches: 11. The CDR3 has 17 amino acids. The V gene's germline CDR1 is SQVTM and CDR2 ANQGSEA. The CDR3 DNA reads TGCAGCGTTGAAGATGGAGGGGCTACAGGGGTTGGAAACACCATATATTTT. Encoded protein: CSVEDGGATGVGNTIYF.

The V and J genes are TRBV12-5 and TRBJ2-2, with 8 bases lining up with TRBD1. With 5 bases clipped from V and 3 bases from J, the junction kept 5 bases outside the gene matches. This CDR3 region has 15 residues. Germline CDR1 and CDR2: LGHNT and FRNRAP. CDR3 nucleotide sequence: TGTGCTAGTGGTACCGGGACAGGTTACACCGGGGAGCTGTTTTTT. Translating it yields CASGTGTGYTGELFF.

The chain recombines TRBV2 with TRBJ1-1; 10 bases match TRBD1. Trimming removed 3 bases from V and 0 bases from J; junction bases left unmatched: 10. The CDR3 loop spans 18 amino acids. Germline values: CDR1 SNHLY, CDR2 FYNNEI. This chain's CDR3 is CASSESRQGQGMNTEAFF. In nucleotides, the CDR3 is TGTGCCAGCAGTGAGTCGCGGCAGGGACAGGGGATGAACACTGAAGCTTTCTTT.

This clonotype came up many times. The chain couples TRBV5-1 to TRBJ2-7, with 8 positions matching TRBD2. The CDR3 sequence is 13 residues long. V shed 0 bases and J 11 bases; nucleotides not matched to a gene: 7. CDR1 is SGHRS and CDR2 is YFSETQ in the germline V gene. In nucleotides, the CDR3 is TGCGCCAGCAGCTTGGCCGTGGGCGGGGGGAAGTACTTC. Its protein product is CASSLAVGGGKYF.

This clonotype has only a few counts. The chain combines TRBV6-4 with TRBJ2-7; 11 bases align to TRBD2. V trimming: 5 bases; J trimming: 2 bases; junction bases outside the gene matches: 2. CDR3 length equals 14 residues. Germline CDR1 is MRHNA and CDR2 is SNTAGT. CDR3 in DNA: TGTGCCAGCAGTTGTAGCGGGGGGGCCTACGAGCAGTACTTC. It codes for CASSCSGGAYEQYF.

The chain couples TRBV29-1 to TRBJ1-1; D may be TRBD1 (6 bases). The CDR3 contains 14 residues. V gave up 4 bases and J gave up 2 bases, with 14 bases separating them. Germline-derived CDR1 and CDR2 are SQVTM and ANQGSEA. The CDR3, as DNA: TGCAGCGTTGGAGAGAGGGGGACAAACACTGAAGCTTTCTTT. This translates into CSVGERGTNTEAFF.

This clonotype was seen many times. This chain connects TRBV7-9 to TRBJ2-1, with a possible D match to TRBD1 (6 bases). This CDR3 is 16 amino acids long. Trimming cost V 5 bases and J 5 bases, with 19 bases left between them. The germline CDR1 and CDR2 sequences are SEHNR and FQNEAQ (reference sequence). CDR3 in amino acids: CASSARQATINNEQFF. For the CDR3, the DNA is TGTGCCAGCAGCGCAAGACAGGCTACAATCAACAATGAGCAGTTCTTC.

This clonotype was counted ten times or more. V is TRBV28 and J is TRBJ2-7, with D maybe TRBD1 (6 bases). Deletions cut 6 bases from V and 5 bases from J, with 23 bases between. This CDR3 has 16 residues. Germline CDR1 is MDHEN and CDR2 is SYDVKM. The CDR3 DNA sequence: TGTGCCAGCAGCTCACCGGGACACAGGACTCCCCACGAGCAGTACTTC. This translates into CASSSPGHRTPHEQYF.

The chain couples TRBV4-1 to TRBJ2-1, with 7 nucleotides matching TRBD2. Germline V gene sequence: CDR1 MGHRA, CDR2 YSYEKL. There are 15 residues in the CDR3. The junction had 10 bases not matched to a gene; V was cut back by 2 bases and J by 9 bases. The CDR3 spells CASSQTRGGGGEQFF. In DNA, the CDR3 is TGCGCCAGCAGCCAAACGAGGGGAGGCGGGGGTGAGCAGTTCTTC.

A few counts support this clonotype. V usage is TRBV6-1 and J usage is TRBJ2-3; possibly TRBD1 or TRBD2 for D (5 bases each). CDR3 length equals 14 residues. Looked up from germline, CDR1 is MNHNS and CDR2 is SASEGT. Trimming took 10 bases from V and 4 from J, leaving 18 bases between them. CDR3 sequence (DNA): TGTGCCACTTGGAGAGGGGATTCCCCAGATACGCAGTATTTT. It encodes CATWRGDSPDTQYF.

This clonotype was seen ten or more times. The rearrangement joins TRBV5-1 to TRBJ1-2; D is undetermined. V lost 1 base to trimming and J lost 4 bases, with 11 bases between them. The CDR3 is made up of 14 amino acids. From germline, CDR1 is SGHRS and CDR2 YFSETQ. CDR3 residues: CASSLNGWSYGYTF. The DNA for the CDR3 is TGCGCCAGCAGCTTGAATGGTTGGTCCTATGGCTACACCTTC.

The rearrangement joins TRBV28 to TRBJ2-1; TRBD2 might be the D (7 bases). The CDR3 extends over 15 amino acids. CDR1 and CDR2 from the germline V gene are MDHEN and SYDVKM. Trimming took 5 bases from V and 5 from J, leaving 16 bases between them. For the CDR3, the DNA is TGTGCCAGCAGTGGGGGGGCCACAGGGCACAATGAGCAGTTCTTC. As protein: CASSGGATGHNEQFF.

The rearrangement uses TRBV4-1 and TRBJ2-3, with D perhaps matching TRBD2 (6 bases). The length of the CDR3 is 16 residues. CDR1 and CDR2 from the germline V gene are MGHRA and YSYEKL. Trimming shortened V by 1 base and J by 5 bases, and 16 bases separated the two germline ends. The CDR3 sequence is CASSQGGDLARDTQYF. In DNA form, the CDR3 reads TGCGCCAGCAGCCAAGGGGGAGACCTAGCGCGAGATACGCAGTATTTT.

This clonotype has ten or more counts. The V and J genes are TRBV30 and TRBJ1-5, with no clear D. Per germline, CDR1 GTSNPN and CDR2 SVGIG (reference sequence). The CDR3 covers 13 residues. V dropped 0 bases and J dropped 1 base, with 4 bases sitting between them. The CDR3 here is CAWSVTSNQPQHF. CDR3 nucleotide sequence: TGTGCCTGGAGTGTGACAAGCAATCAGCCCCAGCATTTT.

The V call is TRBV2, the J call TRBJ1-2; TRBD1 is a possible D gene (5 bases). V was cut by 3 bases and J by 6 bases, with 11 bases left in between. CDR1 and CDR2 from the germline V gene are SNHLY and FYNNEI. The CDR3 has 13 residues. The CDR3 nucleotides read TGTGCCAGCAGTGATAGGGGAGGAGATGGCTACACCTTC. Protein product: CASSDRGGDGYTF.

The V and J genes are TRBV28 and TRBJ2-1; TRBD2 matches at 9 bases. J lost 3 bases, V lost 8 bases, and 5 bases had no gene match. The CDR3 contains 14 residues. CDR1 and CDR2 (germline): MDHEN, SYDVKM. CDR3 in amino acids: CASWASGNYNEQFF. CDR3 DNA sequence: TGTGCCAGCTGGGCTAGCGGGAACTACAATGAGCAGTTCTTC. Full variable domain (outside the CDR3, taken from reference TRBV28 and TRBJ2-1): DVKVTQSSRYLVKRTGEKVFLECVQDMDHENMFWYRQDPGLGLRLIYFSYDVKMKEKGDIPEGYSVSREKKERFSLILESASTNQTSMYLCASWASGNYNEQFFGPGTRLTVL.

This clonotype was counted only a few times. Germline and junction disagree at one end, which may indicate a read error. The chain couples TRBV7-7 to TRBJ2-1; no reliable D call. Germline CDR1 and CDR2: SSHAT and FNYEAQ (reference sequence). The CDR3 totals 13 residues. This CDR3 reads CASSLNRDNEQFF. In DNA form, the CDR3 reads TGTGCTAGCAGCTTAAACAGAGACAATGAGCAGTTCTTC.

This clonotype was detected a few times. The V and J genes are TRBV7-2 and TRBJ2-7; 9 bases map to TRBD1. This CDR3 has 15 amino acids. CDR1 and CDR2 from the germline V gene are SGHTA and FQGNSA. Losses at the gene ends were 5 bases for V and 5 bases for J; bases not matched to a gene: 10. The CDR3 spells CASSPWTGDVNEQYF. The CDR3 DNA follows: TGTGCCAGCAGCCCCTGGACAGGGGACGTGAACGAGCAGTACTTC.

This clonotype was recorded at least ten times. The V and J genes are TRBV6-1 and TRBJ1-5; D is uncertain. Deletions cut 6 bases from V and 1 base from J, with 16 bases between. This CDR3 is built from 16 residues. Germline V gene lookup returns CDR1 MNHNS and CDR2 SASEGT. The CDR3 DNA sequence: TGTGCCAGCAGGAGGCCGGGAGACCGGAGCAATCAGCCCCAGCATTTT. It codes for CASRRPGDRSNQPQHF.

This clonotype was seen more than once but under ten times. V and J are TRBV24-1 and TRBJ2-1; no clear D. V gave up 0 bases and J gave up 9 bases, with 2 bases separating them. From germline, CDR1 is KGHDR and CDR2 SFDVKD. CDR3 size: 11 residues. The CDR3 nucleotides are TGTGCCACCAGTGATTTGAGTGAGCAGTTCTTC. Its translation: CATSDLSEQFF.

This clonotype was seen repeatedly, ten times or more. The chain carries TRBV7-9 and TRBJ2-1; TRBD2 might be the D (5 bases). In germline, CDR1 is SEHNR, CDR2 FQNEAQ (reference sequence). Trimming took 0 bases from V and 10 from J, leaving 10 bases between them. The length of the CDR3 is 13 residues. The CDR3 here is CASSLAGAREQFF. As DNA, the CDR3 is TGTGCCAGCAGCTTAGCGGGAGCACGGGAGCAGTTCTTC.

At least ten counts were recorded for this clonotype. V and J are TRBV12-3 or TRBV12-4 and TRBJ2-1; the D gene could be TRBD1 or TRBD2 (5 bases each). The length of the CDR3 is 13 residues. The V end was cut by 6 bases, the J end by 6 bases, with 12 bases between. This CDR3 is CASSTGRTNEQFF. CDR3 DNA: TGTGCCAGCAGCACGGGACGGACCAATGAGCAGTTCTTC.

This clonotype was seen repeatedly, ten times or more. This CDR3 is CASRPQGWETQYF. DNA of the CDR3: TGTGCCAGCAGGCCCCAGGGTTGGGAGACCCAGTACTTC. J is TRBJ2-5 and V is TRBV28, with a weak D call TRBD1 (5 bases). Per germline, CDR1 MDHEN and CDR2 SYDVKM. V lost 6 bases to trimming and J lost 5 bases, with 13 bases between them. The CDR3 extends over 13 amino acids.

The rearrangement joins TRBV19 to TRBJ2-5; possibly TRBD1 for D (7 bases). Near its end, the DNA agrees better with TRBJ2-7, so the J call may be wrong. This CDR3 region has 13 residues. Per the germline V gene, CDR1 is LNHDA and CDR2 is SQIVND (reference sequence). For the CDR3, the DNA is TGTGCCAGCTCCAGGGGGGAACCCTACGAGCAGTACTTC. Its protein is CASSRGEPYEQYF.

This clonotype was detected many times. The gene calls are TRBV6-1 and TRBJ2-1; D is possibly TRBD2 (6 bases). There are 13 residues in the CDR3. V shed 2 bases and J shed 5 bases, with 7 bases lying between them. Germline-derived CDR1 and CDR2 are MNHNS and SASEGT. The CDR3 bases are TGTGCCAGCAGTGAATGGGGGGACAATGAGCAGTTCTTC. It encodes CASSEWGDNEQFF.

The chain links TRBV15 to TRBJ2-3, with a possible D match to TRBD2 (5 bases). The CDR3 has 17 amino acids. CDR1 is LNHNV and CDR2 is YYDKDF in the germline V gene (reference sequence). With 0 bases removed from V and 2 bases from J, the gap between germline ends came to 15 bases. The CDR3 bases are TGTGCCACCAGCAGAGACAAGACGGACTTCTACACAGATACGCAGTATTTT. Translation gives CATSRDKTDFYTDTQYF.

This clonotype has at least ten counts. The chain has TRBV20-1 and TRBJ2-2; D remains ambiguous. CDR1 is DFQATT and CDR2 is SNEGSKA in the germline V gene (reference sequence). Trimming stripped 2 bases from V and 0 bases from J, with 4 bases between. This CDR3 comprises 13 residues. This chain's CDR3 is CSARSPNTGELFF. The CDR3 DNA is TGCAGTGCTAGATCACCGAACACCGGGGAGCTGTTTTTT.

This clonotype showed up just a few times. This chain connects TRBV5-6 to TRBJ1-5; a weak D match, TRBD1 (5 bases). Germline V CDR1 and CDR2: SGHDT, YYEEEE. The CDR3 is 14 residues long. The V gene lost 4 bases and the J gene lost 4 bases, with 12 bases spanning the gap. The chain's CDR3 is CASSPEGRNQPQHF. CDR3 nucleotides: TGTGCCAGCAGCCCGGAGGGGAGGAATCAGCCCCAGCATTTT.

This clonotype was detected many times. The chain has TRBV20-1 and TRBJ1-5; 8 nucleotides agree with TRBD1. The germline V gene has CDR1 DFQATT and CDR2 SNEGSKA (reference sequence). Trimming cost V 5 bases and J 5 bases; bases outside gene matches: 8. CDR3 length equals 14 residues. CDR3 DNA sequence: TGCAGTGCTCAAAGACAGGGGTGGGATCAGCCCCAGCATTTT. This sequence encodes CSAQRQGWDQPQHF.

The chain links TRBV20-1 to TRBJ2-1; D is undetermined. This CDR3 has 12 residues. V lost 0 bases and J lost 7, with 7 bases in between. Per the germline V gene, CDR1 is DFQATT and CDR2 is SNEGSKA (reference sequence). CDR3 amino acids: CSARDVGNEQFF. The CDR3 coding sequence is TGCAGTGCTAGAGATGTAGGAAATGAGCAGTTCTTC.